Sequencing of this T cell receptor beta chain was carried out in a study of blood T cell repertoires in COVID-19. Data came from immunoSEQ multiplex PCR; TCRdb stores just in-frame clones and leaves some out. The table shows about 240,000 clones, with roughly 80% occurring only once. The CDR3 totals 16 residues. Germline CDR1 is KGHSH and CDR2 is LQKENI. The V end was cut by 2 bases, the J end by 0 bases, with 10 bases between. Material: peripheral blood. The chain links TRBV18 to TRBJ2-2; tentative D call: TRBD1 (6 bases). This TCR was recovered from a woman aged 55-70 years with active or convalescent COVID-19. The CDR3 sequence: CASSPSDSANTGELFF. CDR3 sequence (DNA): TGTGCCAGCTCACCATCGGACAGCGCGAACACCGGGGAGCTGTTTTTT.